Shown below are 24 T cell receptor beta chains from a single sample sequenced in a study of blood T cell repertoires in COVID-19. The method was immunoSEQ multiplex PCR; TCRdb's version includes in-frame clones alone and lacks a portion of them. Of approximately 40,000 clones in the sample, about 85% were seen once. The material sequenced was peripheral blood. These receptors all come from a man in his sixties with COVID-19, enrolled during active disease.

CDR3 DNA: TGTGCCACCCGGCGCCGGACAGGGGATAATGAAAAACTGTTTTTT. Translated, it gives CATRRRTGDNEKLFF. V and J are TRBV19 and TRBJ1-4; 9 nucleotides match TRBD1. The CDR3 has 15 amino acids. Trimming took 10 bases from V and 4 from J; bases not matched to a gene: 10. Germline CDR1 and CDR2: LNHDA and SQIVND (reference sequence).

V usage is TRBV9 and J usage is TRBJ2-1; 11 bases line up with TRBD2. Germline loops: CDR1 SGDLS, CDR2 YYNGEE. V lost 3 bases and J lost 4; bases outside the gene matches: 6. The CDR3 contains 16 residues. As DNA, the CDR3 is TGTGCCAGCAGCGCCTCCGGGACTAGCGGTTACAATGAGCAGTTCTTC. Translation gives CASSASGTSGYNEQFF.

The gene calls are TRBV7-9 and TRBJ2-4; 7 nucleotides align to TRBD2. This CDR3 spans 12 amino acids. The V segment lost 1 base and the J segment 11 bases; nucleotides outside the gene matches: 2. CDR1 SEHNR and CDR2 FQNEAQ come from the germline V gene (reference sequence). The CDR3 spells CASSLDAGVQYF. DNA of the CDR3: TGTGCCAGCAGCTTAGATGCGGGAGTTCAGTACTTC. Filled out from reference TRBV7-9 and TRBJ2-4, the complete variable domain reads DTGVSQNPRHKITKRGQNVTFRCDPISEHNRLYWYRQTLGQGPEFLTYFQNEAQLEKSRLLSDRFSAERPKGSFSTLEIQRTEQGDSAMYLCASSLDAGVQYFGAGTRLSVL.

The V and J genes are TRBV5-1 and TRBJ2-2, with 9 positions matching TRBD2. The CDR3 runs 16 residues. Germline values: CDR1 SGHRS, CDR2 YFSETQ. After removal of 4 bases from V and 2 bases from J, the junction contained 6 bases not matched to a gene. Here the CDR3 DNA reads TGCGCCAGCAGCCCCGGGACTAGCCCAAACACCGGGGAGCTGTTTTTT. Residues: CASSPGTSPNTGELFF.

This chain uses TRBV6-2 or TRBV6-3 with TRBJ1-3, with TRBD1 as a possible D gene (5 bases). The CDR3 runs to 15 residues. From germline, CDR1 is MNHEY and CDR2 SVGEGT. V was shortened by 5 bases and J by 0 bases, with 11 bases between the two germline ends. The CDR3 spells CASSVDSYSGNTIYF. CDR3 in DNA: TGTGCCAGCAGTGTAGACAGCTACTCTGGAAACACCATATATTTT.

The chain is built from TRBV25-1 and TRBJ1-2; 7 positions agree with TRBD1. In germline, CDR1 is MGHDK, CDR2 SYGVNS. V lost 3 bases and J lost 6; bases outside the gene matches: 7. This CDR3 comprises 14 residues. The CDR3 sequence: CASSDPTGFDGYTF. DNA for the CDR3: TGTGCCAGCAGTGACCCGACAGGGTTCGATGGCTACACCTTC.

The chain combines TRBV11-3 with TRBJ2-1; weak D call: TRBD1 (6 bases). Deletions cut 3 bases from V and 5 bases from J, with 8 bases between. This CDR3 contains 13 residues. Germline V gene lookup returns CDR1 SGHNT and CDR2 YENEEA. This chain's CDR3 is CASSLAGDNEQFF. CDR3 in DNA: TGTGCCAGCAGCTTGGCAGGGGACAATGAGCAGTTCTTC.

The J gene is TRBJ2-7, the V gene TRBV5-4; 10 bases are shared with TRBD2. The CDR3 loop spans 14 amino acids. Germline lookup yields CDR1 SGHNT and CDR2 YYREEE (reference sequence). The V segment lost 4 bases and the J segment 4 bases; nucleotides outside the gene matches: 5. The CDR3: CASSRELAGYEQYF. CDR3 nucleotides: TGTGCCAGCAGCCGGGAACTAGCGGGATACGAGCAGTACTTC.

This rearrangement joins TRBV20-1 to TRBJ2-3; D call uncertain. The CDR3 is 13 residues long. Germline-derived CDR1 and CDR2 are DFQATT and SNEGSKA (reference sequence). Trimming left V 3 bases short and J 5 bases short, with 12 bases between. The CDR3, as DNA: TGCAGTGCTAGTTCCACTATCAAAGATACGCAGTATTTT. Translation: CSASSTIKDTQYF.

The CDR3 is CASMRSEQYF. CDR3 nucleotide sequence: TGTGCCAGCATGAGGTCCGAGCAGTACTTC. This chain links TRBV5-8 with TRBJ2-7; D ambiguous. This CDR3 is 10 amino acids long. The germline gives CDR1 SGHTS, CDR2 YDEGEE. V was clipped by 6 bases and J by 6 bases, with 7 bases between them.

V usage is TRBV14 and J usage is TRBJ1-2; 7 bases map to TRBD1. This CDR3 is built from 13 residues. Germline-derived CDR1 and CDR2 are SGHDN and FVKESK. The V and J ends lost 5 bases and 5 bases, in that order; junction bases with no gene match: 5. Here the CDR3 reads CASSWGQKYGYTF. The CDR3 DNA is TGTGCCAGCAGCTGGGGACAGAAGTATGGCTACACCTTC. The full variable domain, with the rest looked up from reference TRBV14 and TRBJ1-2, is EAGVTQFPSHSVIEKGQTVTLRCDPISGHDNLYWYRRVMGKEIKFLLHFVKESKQDESGMPNNRFLAERTGGTYSTLKVQPAELEDSGVYFCASSWGQKYGYTFGSGTRLTVV.

The chain couples TRBV2 to TRBJ2-7; D perhaps matches TRBD2 (6 bases). The CDR3 is 15 residues long. Germline assignment: CDR1 SNHLY and CDR2 FYNNEI. Trimming pared 1 base from V and 3 bases from J, leaving 13 bases between. CDR3 sequence: CASSEGAGYVYEQYF. The DNA for the CDR3 is TGTGCCAGCAGTGAAGGGGCGGGATACGTCTACGAGCAGTACTTC.

The chain uses TRBV28 and TRBJ1-2; TRBD1 aligns across 8 bases. The CDR3 runs 14 residues. Germline CDR1 MDHEN, CDR2 SYDVKM. V trimming: 2 bases; J trimming: 4 bases; junction bases outside the gene matches: 3. The CDR3 loop is CASSLGDRTYGYTF. DNA of the CDR3: TGTGCCAGCAGTTTAGGGGACAGGACCTATGGCTACACCTTC.

This clone is a singleton in its sample. V usage is TRBV28 and J usage is TRBJ1-5, with D possibly TRBD1 on 5 matching bases. Germline CDR1 MDHEN, CDR2 SYDVKM. This CDR3 has 13 residues. Trimming removed 8 bases at V and 7 bases at J, with 15 bases between. CDR3 region: CASSRGGIQPQHF. The CDR3 coding sequence is TGTGCCAGCTCTAGGGGAGGAATCCAGCCCCAGCATTTT.

V gene TRBV7-6 combines with J gene TRBJ2-5, with 8 bases that match TRBD1. This CDR3 spans 16 amino acids. Germline lookup yields CDR1 SGHVS and CDR2 FNYEAQ. V shed 4 bases and J 3 bases; nucleotides not matched to a gene: 10. The CDR3 region is CASSSVERTGKETQYF. As DNA, the CDR3 is TGTGCCAGCAGCTCGGTAGAACGGACAGGGAAAGAGACCCAGTACTTC.

The genes are TRBV7-4 and TRBJ2-4; the match to TRBD1 covers 7 bases. CDR1 and CDR2 (germline): SGHVT, SQSDAQ. The junction had 16 bases not matched to a gene; V was cut back by 5 bases and J by 6 bases. The CDR3 sequence is 17 residues long. The CDR3 loop is CASSAEPVTGALNIQYF. CDR3 DNA sequence: TGTGCCAGCAGCGCAGAACCCGTAACAGGGGCCCTAAACATTCAGTACTTC.

The chain uses TRBV18 and TRBJ1-6; the match to TRBD1 covers 7 bases. Germline V gene lookup returns CDR1 KGHSH and CDR2 LQKENI. The CDR3 spans 15 residues. Trimming at V came to 3 bases and at J to 5 bases, leaving 4 bases not matched to a gene. The chain's CDR3 is CASSPDRVNNSPLHF. The DNA of the CDR3 is TGTGCCAGCTCACCCGACAGGGTCAATAATTCACCCCTCCACTTT.

J is TRBJ2-7 and V is TRBV5-6, with D perhaps matching TRBD1 (6 bases). Deletions cut 4 bases from V and 3 bases from J, with 14 bases between. The germline CDR1 and CDR2 sequences are SGHDT and YYEEEE. This CDR3 spans 14 amino acids. The CDR3: CASSQGWGHYEQYF. CDR3 nucleotide sequence: TGTGCCAGCAGCCAGGGATGGGGGCACTACGAGCAGTACTTC.

The gene calls are TRBV19 and TRBJ1-1; TRBD1 agrees at 8 bases. The CDR3 is made up of 19 amino acids. CDR1 and CDR2 from the germline V gene are LNHDA and SQIVND (reference sequence). Losses at the gene ends were 6 bases for V and 1 base for J; bases not matched to a gene: 19. Here the CDR3 reads CASRIYGRQGANPNTEAFF. The DNA for the CDR3 is TGTGCCAGTAGAATTTATGGTCGGCAGGGGGCCAATCCGAACACTGAAGCTTTCTTT.

V usage is TRBV13 and J usage is TRBJ1-2; maybe TRBD1 (5 bases). CDR1 PRHDT and CDR2 FYEKMQ come from the germline V gene (reference sequence). CDR3 length: 14 amino acids. Deletions cut 3 bases from V and 8 bases from J, with 16 bases between. DNA of the CDR3: TGTGCCAGCAGCTTTGGGGGGAAGAATTCCGGCTACACCTTC. This translates into CASSFGGKNSGYTF.

The V and J genes are TRBV11-1 and TRBJ2-2; 9 nucleotides line up with TRBD1. CDR3 length: 14 amino acids. V lost 5 bases and J lost 6; bases outside the gene matches: 4. Germline-derived CDR1 and CDR2 are SGHAT and FQDESV (reference sequence). The CDR3 sequence: CASSRTGGPGELFF. CDR3 DNA sequence: TGTGCCAGCAGCCGAACAGGGGGCCCCGGGGAGCTGTTTTTT.

This sequence joins TRBV7-2 and TRBJ2-7, with 8 nucleotides matching TRBD1. CDR1 is SGHTA, CDR2 FQGNSA, per germline. The CDR3 sequence is 14 residues long. Losses at the gene ends were 5 bases for V and 2 bases for J; bases not matched to a gene: 5. CDR3 sequence (DNA): TGTGCCAGCAGCGTCGGACAGGGACCCTACGAGCAGTACTTC. Its translation: CASSVGQGPYEQYF.

The rearrangement uses TRBV18 and TRBJ1-4; D possibly corresponds to TRBD1 (6 bases). The ends were cut back, 1 base at V and 8 bases at J, with 11 bases in the middle. The CDR3 is 14 residues long. Germline V gene data show CDR1 as KGHSH and CDR2 as LQKENI. Here the CDR3 reads CASSPRGGEEKLFF. CDR3 DNA: TGTGCCAGCTCACCACGGGGGGGCGAGGAAAAACTGTTTTTT.

The rearrangement links TRBV6-2 or TRBV6-3 to TRBJ2-7; TRBD2 agrees at 9 bases. Germline CDR1 and CDR2: MNHEY and SVGEGT. V lost 3 bases and J lost 0; bases outside the gene matches: 12. The CDR3 length is 18 residues. CDR3 in DNA: TGTGCCAGCAGTTATGGAGGTAGCGGGAGCCCCGGCTCCTACGAGCAGTACTTC. Its protein is CASSYGGSGSPGSYEQYF.